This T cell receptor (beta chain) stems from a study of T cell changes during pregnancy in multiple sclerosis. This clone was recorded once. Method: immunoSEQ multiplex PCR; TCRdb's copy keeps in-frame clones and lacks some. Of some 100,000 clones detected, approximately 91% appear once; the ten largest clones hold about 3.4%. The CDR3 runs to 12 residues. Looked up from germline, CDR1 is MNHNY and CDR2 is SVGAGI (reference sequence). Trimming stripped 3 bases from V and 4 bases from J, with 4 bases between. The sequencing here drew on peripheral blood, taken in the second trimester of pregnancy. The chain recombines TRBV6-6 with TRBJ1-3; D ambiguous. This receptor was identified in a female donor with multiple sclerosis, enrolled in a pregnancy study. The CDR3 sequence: CASSYGGNTIYF. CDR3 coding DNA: TGTGCCAGCAGTTATGGCGGAAACACCATATATTTT.